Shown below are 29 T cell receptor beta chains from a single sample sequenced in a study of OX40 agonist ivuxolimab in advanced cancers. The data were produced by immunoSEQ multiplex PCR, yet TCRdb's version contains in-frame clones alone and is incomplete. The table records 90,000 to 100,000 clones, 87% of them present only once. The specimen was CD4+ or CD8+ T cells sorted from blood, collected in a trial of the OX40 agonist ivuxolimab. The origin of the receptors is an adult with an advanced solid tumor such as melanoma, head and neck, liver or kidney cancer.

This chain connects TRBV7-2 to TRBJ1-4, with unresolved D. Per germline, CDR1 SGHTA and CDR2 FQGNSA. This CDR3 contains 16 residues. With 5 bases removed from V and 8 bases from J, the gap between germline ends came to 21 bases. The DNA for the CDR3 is TGTGCCAGCAGCCTCCGGACCACGTCCCACTTAGAAAAACTGTTTTTT. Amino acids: CASSLRTTSHLEKLFF.

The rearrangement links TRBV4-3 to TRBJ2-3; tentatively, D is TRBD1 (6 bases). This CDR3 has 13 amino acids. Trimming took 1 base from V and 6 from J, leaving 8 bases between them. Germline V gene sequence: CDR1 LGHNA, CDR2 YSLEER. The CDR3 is CASSQGQGDTQYF. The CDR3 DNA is TGCGCCAGCAGCCAAGGGCAGGGGGATACGCAGTATTTT.

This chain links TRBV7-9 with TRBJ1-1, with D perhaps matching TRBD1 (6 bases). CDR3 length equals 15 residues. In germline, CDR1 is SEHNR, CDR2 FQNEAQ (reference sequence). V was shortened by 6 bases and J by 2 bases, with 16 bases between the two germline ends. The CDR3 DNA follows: TGTGCCAGCAGGAATAAGGACAGACTAAACACTGAAGCTTTCTTT. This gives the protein CASRNKDRLNTEAFF.

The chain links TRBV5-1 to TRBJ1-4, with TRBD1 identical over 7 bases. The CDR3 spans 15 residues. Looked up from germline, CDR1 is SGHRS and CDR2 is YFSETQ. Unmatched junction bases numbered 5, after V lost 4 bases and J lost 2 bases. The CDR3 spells CASSDPQGTNEKLFF. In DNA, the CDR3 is TGCGCCAGCAGCGACCCACAGGGGACTAATGAAAAACTGTTTTTT.

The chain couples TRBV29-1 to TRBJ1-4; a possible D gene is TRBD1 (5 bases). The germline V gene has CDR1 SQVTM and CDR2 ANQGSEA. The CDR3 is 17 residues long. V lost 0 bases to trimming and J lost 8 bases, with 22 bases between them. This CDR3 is CSVEDSALRGTGEKLFF. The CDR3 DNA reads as TGCAGCGTTGAAGATTCCGCTCTTCGGGGGACGGGGGAAAAACTGTTTTTT.

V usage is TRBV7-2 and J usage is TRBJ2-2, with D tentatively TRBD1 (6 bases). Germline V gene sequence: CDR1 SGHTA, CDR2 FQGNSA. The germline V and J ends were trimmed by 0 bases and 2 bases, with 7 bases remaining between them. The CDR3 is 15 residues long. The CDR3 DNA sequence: TGTGCCAGCAGCTTAGCGGGGGCCAACACCGGGGAGCTGTTTTTT. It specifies CASSLAGANTGELFF.

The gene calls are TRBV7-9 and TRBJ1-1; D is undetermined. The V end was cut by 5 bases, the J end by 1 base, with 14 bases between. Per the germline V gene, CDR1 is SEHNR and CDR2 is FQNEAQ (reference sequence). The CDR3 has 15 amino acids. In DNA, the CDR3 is TGTGCCAGCAGCCCGTTTCAGGCCTCGAACACTGAAGCTTTCTTT. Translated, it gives CASSPFQASNTEAFF.

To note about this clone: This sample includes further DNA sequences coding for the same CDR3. The CDR3 here is CASSLEETQYF. The CDR3 DNA is TGCGCCAGCAGCTTGGAGGAGACCCAGTACTTC. The chain combines TRBV5-1 with TRBJ2-5; D remains unclear. Trimming shortened V by 0 bases and J by 5 bases, and 2 bases separated the two germline ends. The CDR3 loop spans 11 amino acids. Germline V gene sequence: CDR1 SGHRS, CDR2 YFSETQ.

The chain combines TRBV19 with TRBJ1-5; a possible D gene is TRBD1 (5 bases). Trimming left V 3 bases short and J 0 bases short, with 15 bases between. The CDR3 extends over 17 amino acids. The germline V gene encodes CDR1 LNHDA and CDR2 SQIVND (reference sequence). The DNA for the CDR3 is TGTGCCAGTAGTATCGGGGCAGGACCTTATAGCAATCAGCCCCAGCATTTT. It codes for CASSIGAGPYSNQPQHF.

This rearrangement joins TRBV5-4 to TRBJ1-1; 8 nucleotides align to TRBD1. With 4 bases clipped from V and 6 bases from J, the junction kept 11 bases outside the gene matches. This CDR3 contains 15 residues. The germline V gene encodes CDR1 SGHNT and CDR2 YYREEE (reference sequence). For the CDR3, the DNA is TGTGCCAGCAGCCTCTCTCAGGGGGCTCGGCCTGAAGCTTTCTTT. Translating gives CASSLSQGARPEAFF.

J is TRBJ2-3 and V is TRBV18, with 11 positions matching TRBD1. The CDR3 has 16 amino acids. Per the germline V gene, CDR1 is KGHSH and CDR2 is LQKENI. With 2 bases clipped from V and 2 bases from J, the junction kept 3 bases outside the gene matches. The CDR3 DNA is TGTGCCAGCTCACCAAGGACAGGGGGCTTCACAGATACGCAGTATTTT. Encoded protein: CASSPRTGGFTDTQYF.

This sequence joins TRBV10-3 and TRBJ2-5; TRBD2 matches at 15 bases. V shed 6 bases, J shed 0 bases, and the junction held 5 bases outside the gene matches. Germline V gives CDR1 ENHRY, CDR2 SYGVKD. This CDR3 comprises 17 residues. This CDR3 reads CAISTGTSGGNQETQYF. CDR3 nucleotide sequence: TGTGCCATCAGCACCGGGACTAGCGGGGGGAACCAAGAGACCCAGTACTTC.

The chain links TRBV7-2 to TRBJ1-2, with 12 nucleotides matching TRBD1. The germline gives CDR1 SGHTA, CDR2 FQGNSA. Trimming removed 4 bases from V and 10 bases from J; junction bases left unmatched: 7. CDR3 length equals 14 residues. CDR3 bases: TGTGCCAGCAGCTCCGGGACAGGGGGCAGGGTCTACACCTTC. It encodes CASSSGTGGRVYTF.

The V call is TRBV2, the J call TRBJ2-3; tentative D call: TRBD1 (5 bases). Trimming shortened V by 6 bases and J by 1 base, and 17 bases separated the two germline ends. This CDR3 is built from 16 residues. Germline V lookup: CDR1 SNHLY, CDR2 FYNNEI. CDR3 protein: CASRTAGIIGTDTQYF. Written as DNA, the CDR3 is TGTGCCAGCAGGACGGCAGGGATTATTGGCACAGATACGCAGTATTTT.

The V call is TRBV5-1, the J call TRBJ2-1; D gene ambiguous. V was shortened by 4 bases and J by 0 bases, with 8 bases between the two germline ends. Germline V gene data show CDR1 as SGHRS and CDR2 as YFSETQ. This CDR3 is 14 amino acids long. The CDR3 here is CASSAVPSYNEQFF. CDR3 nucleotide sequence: TGCGCCAGCAGCGCTGTGCCCTCCTACAATGAGCAGTTCTTC.

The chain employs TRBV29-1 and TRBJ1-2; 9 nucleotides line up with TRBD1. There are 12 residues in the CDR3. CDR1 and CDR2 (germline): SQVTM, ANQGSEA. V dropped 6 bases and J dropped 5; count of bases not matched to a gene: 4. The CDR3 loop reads CSVGDRDYGYTF. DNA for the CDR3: TGCAGCGTCGGGGACAGGGATTATGGCTACACCTTC. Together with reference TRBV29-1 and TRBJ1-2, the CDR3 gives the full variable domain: SAVISQKPSRDICQRGTSLTIQCQVDSQVTMMFWYRQQPGQSLTLIATANQGSEATYESGFVIDKFPISRPNLTFSTLTVSNMSPEDSSIYLCSVGDRDYGYTFGSGTRLTVV.

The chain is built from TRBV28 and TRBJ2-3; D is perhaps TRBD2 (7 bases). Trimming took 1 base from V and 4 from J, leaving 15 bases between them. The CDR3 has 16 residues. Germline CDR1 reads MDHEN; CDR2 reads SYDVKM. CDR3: CASSLSGGHPPDTQYF. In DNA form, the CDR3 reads TGTGCCAGCAGTTTATCGGGGGGCCATCCCCCAGATACGCAGTATTTT.

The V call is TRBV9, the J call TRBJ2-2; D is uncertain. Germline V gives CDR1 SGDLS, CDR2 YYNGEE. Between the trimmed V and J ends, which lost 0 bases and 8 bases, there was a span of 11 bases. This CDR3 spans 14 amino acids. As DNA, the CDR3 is TGTGCCAGCAGCGTAGGCCCCGGCGAGGGGGAGCTGTTTTTT. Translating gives CASSVGPGEGELFF.

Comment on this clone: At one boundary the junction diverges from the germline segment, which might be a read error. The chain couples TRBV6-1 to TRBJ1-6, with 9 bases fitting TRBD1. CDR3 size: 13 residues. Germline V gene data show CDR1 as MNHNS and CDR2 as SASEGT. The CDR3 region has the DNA TGTGCCAGCACTGAAAAATCTGGGGACAGGGAGGTTTTT. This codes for CASTEKSGDREVF.

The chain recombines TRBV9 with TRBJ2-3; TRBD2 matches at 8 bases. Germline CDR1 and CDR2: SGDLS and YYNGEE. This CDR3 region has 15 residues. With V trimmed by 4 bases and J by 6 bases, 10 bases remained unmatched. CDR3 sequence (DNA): TGTGCCAGCAGCTCCCGGCGGGGGGCGGGGGATACGCAGTATTTT. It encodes CASSSRRGAGDTQYF.

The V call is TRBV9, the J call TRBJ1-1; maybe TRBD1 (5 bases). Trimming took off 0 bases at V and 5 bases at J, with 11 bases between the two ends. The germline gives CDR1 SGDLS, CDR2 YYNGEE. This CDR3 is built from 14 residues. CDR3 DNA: TGTGCCAGCAGCGTAGCTGTAGACAGAACTGAAGCTTTCTTT. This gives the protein CASSVAVDRTEAFF.

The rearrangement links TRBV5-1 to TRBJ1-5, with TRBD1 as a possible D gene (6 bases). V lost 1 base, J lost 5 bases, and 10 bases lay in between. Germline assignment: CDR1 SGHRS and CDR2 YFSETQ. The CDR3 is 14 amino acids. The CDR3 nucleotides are TGCGCCAGCAGCTTGACAGGGAGAGATCAGCCCCAGCATTTT. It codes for CASSLTGRDQPQHF.

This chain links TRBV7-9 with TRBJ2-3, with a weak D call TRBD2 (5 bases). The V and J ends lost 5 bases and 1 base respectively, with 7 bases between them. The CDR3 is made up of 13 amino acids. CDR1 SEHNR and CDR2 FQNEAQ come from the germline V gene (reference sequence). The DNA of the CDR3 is TGTGCCAGCAGCCGTAGCGGCACAGATACGCAGTATTTT. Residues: CASSRSGTDTQYF.

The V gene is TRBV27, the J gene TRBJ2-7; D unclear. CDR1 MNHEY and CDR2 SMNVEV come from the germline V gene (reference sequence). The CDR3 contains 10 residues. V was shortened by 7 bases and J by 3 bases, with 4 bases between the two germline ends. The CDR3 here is CASILYEQYF. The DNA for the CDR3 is TGTGCCAGCATTCTCTACGAGCAGTACTTC.

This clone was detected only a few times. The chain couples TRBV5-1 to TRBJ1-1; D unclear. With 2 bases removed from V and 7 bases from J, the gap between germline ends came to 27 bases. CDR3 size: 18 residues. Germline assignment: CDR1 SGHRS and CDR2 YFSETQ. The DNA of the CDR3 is TGCGCCAGCAGCTTTGGATTTGGGCAGTCTTCGGCGCGGGGTGAAGCTTTCTTT. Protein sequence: CASSFGFGQSSARGEAFF. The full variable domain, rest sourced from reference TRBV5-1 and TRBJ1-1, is KAGVTQTPRYLIKTRGQQVTLSCSPISGHRSVSWYQQTPGQGLQFLFEYFSETQRNKGNFPGRFSGRQFSNSRSEMNVSTLELGDSALYLCASSFGFGQSSARGEAFFGQGTRLTVV.

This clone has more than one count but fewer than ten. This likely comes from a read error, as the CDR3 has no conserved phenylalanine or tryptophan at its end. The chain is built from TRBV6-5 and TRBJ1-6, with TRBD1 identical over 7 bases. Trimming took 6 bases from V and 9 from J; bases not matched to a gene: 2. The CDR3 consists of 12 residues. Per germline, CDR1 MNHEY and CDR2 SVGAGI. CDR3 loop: CASRNRGSPLHL. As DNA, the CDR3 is TGTGCCAGCAGAAACAGGGGTTCACCCCTCCACCTT.

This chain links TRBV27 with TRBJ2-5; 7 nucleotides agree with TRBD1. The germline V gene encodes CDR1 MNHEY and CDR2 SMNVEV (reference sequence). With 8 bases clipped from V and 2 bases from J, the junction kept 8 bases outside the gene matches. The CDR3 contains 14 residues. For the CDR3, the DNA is TGTGCCAGCGGATTTAGGGACAGACAAGAGACCCAGTACTTC. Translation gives CASGFRDRQETQYF.

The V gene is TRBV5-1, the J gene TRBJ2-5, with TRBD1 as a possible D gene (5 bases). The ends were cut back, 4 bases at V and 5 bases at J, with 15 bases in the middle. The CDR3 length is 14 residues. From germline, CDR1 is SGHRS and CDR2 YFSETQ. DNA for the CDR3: TGCGCCAGCAGCCCCATGGGGCCCGCCGAGACCCAGTACTTC. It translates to CASSPMGPAETQYF.

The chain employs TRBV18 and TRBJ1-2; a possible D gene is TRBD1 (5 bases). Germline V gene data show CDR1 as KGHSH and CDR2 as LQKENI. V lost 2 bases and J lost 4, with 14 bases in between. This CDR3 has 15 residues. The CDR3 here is CASSPSRQLPYGYTF. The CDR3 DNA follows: TGTGCCAGCTCACCATCGAGACAGTTACCCTATGGCTACACCTTC.